This is a list of T cell receptor beta chains from one sample in a study of blood T cells in healthy people across ages. TCRdb processed the 5' RACE reads anew with MiXCR; each CDR3 protein has one entry. Of 870,000 or so distinct CDR3 sequences listed, more than 25% are singletons. The sample was blood. These receptors came from a woman older than 75 in good health. CDR3s include the opening cysteine and the closing phenylalanine or tryptophan. The D gene is left open where the match is weak. Clone size is stated in some rows and not others, as once, few, many or a class when expanded.

>few|TRBJ2-2|TRBV6-2/TRBV6-3|TRBD2
CASRTSGKNTGELFF
TGTGCCAGCAGGACTAGCGGGAAGAACACCGGGGAGCTGTTTTTT
>.|TRBJ2-2|TRBV24-1|TRBD1
CATQQGAGELFF
TGTGCCACCCAACAGGGGGCCGGGGAGCTGTTTTTT
>many|TRBJ2-7|TRBV7-9|.
CASSSNSYEQYF
TGTGCCAGCAGCTCCAACTCCTACGAGCAGTACTTC
>few|TRBJ2-5|TRBV6-2/TRBV6-3|.
CASSYSRGERETQYF
TGTGCCAGCAGTTACTCCAGGGGGGAGCGAGAGACCCAGTACTTC
>.|TRBJ2-5|TRBV11-2|.
CASSRDPPETQYF
TGTGCCAGCAGCCGAGACCCCCCCGAGACCCAGTACTTC
>few|TRBJ1-2|TRBV7-2|.
CASSPGPESNCGYTF
TGTGCCAGCAGCCCCGGACCTGAGTCGAACTGTGGCTACACCTTC
>.|TRBJ1-1|TRBV10-3|.
CAISELRNTEAFF
TGTGCCATCAGTGAGCTTCGTAACACTGAAGCTTTCTTT
>few|TRBJ1-4|TRBV9|.
CASSFQIGTNEKLFF
TGTGCCAGCAGCTTCCAAATCGGAACTAATGAAAAACTGTTTTTT
>.|TRBJ2-5|TRBV6-1|TRBD2
CASIGTGLNPREYF
TGTGCCAGTATTGGGACGGGACTAAACCCCAGGGAGTACTTC
>many|TRBJ2-7|TRBV25-1|.
CASSEAPDIPYEQYF
TGTGCCAGCAGTGAAGCCCCGGACATTCCCTACGAGCAGTACTTC
>many|TRBJ2-3|TRBV20-1|.
CSARAQDGTYTQYF
TGCAGTGCTAGAGCCCAGGACGGCACATATACGCAGTATTTT
>many|TRBJ2-7|TRBV3-1|.
CASSRTARVHEQYF
TGTGCCAGCAGCCGCACGGCGAGGGTCCACGAGCAGTACTTC
>.|TRBJ1-2|TRBV20-1|.
CSALGRADGDYGYTF
TGCAGTGCTCTAGGAAGGGCGGACGGGGACTATGGCTACACCTTC
>.|TRBJ1-2|TRBV5-1|.
CASSFTIGYGYTF
TGCGCCAGCAGCTTTACCATTGGCTATGGCTACACCTTC
>few|TRBJ1-2|TRBV12-3/TRBV12-4|.
CASSQDKNYGYTF
TGTGCCAGCAGCCAAGACAAGAACTATGGCTACACCTTC
>many|TRBJ2-7|TRBV20-1|.
CSAIDTNEQYF
TGCAGTGCTATAGACACGAACGAGCAGTACTTC
>many|TRBJ1-6|TRBV5-1|TRBD1
CASSAQGQGNSPLHF
TGCGCCAGCAGCGCCCAAGGACAGGGAAACTCACCCCTCCACTTT
>many|TRBJ2-5|TRBV12-3/TRBV12-4|.
CASRKDRDRRETQYF
TGTGCCAGCAGGAAAGACCGGGACCGAAGAGAGACCCAGTACTTC
>.|TRBJ2-7|TRBV18|TRBD1
CASNPGTGSSYEQYF
TGTGCCAGTAACCCAGGGACAGGGTCCTCCTACGAGCAGTACTTC
>few|TRBJ1-2|TRBV6-2/TRBV6-3|TRBD1
CASCRTGTGGGYGYTF
TGTGCCAGCTGCCGAACCGGGACAGGGGGCGGCTATGGCTACACCTTC